This entry lists 24 T cell receptor beta chains sequenced from one sample in a study of spatial heterogeneity in lung cancer. Study-wide results and limits: Higher tumor mutation counts went along with higher counts of expanded intratumoral alpha and beta TCRs.

Time point of the sample: sample taken at primary tumor resection. These receptors lack a known antigen. TCRdb re-called the 5' RACE reads through MiXCR, storing one row per CDR3 protein. The sample carries around 7,800 distinct CDR3 sequences, just over 8% recorded once. This material consisted of lung tumor tissue, taken at surgery. Receptor source: a male donor with early-stage non-small cell lung cancer.

This clonotype is categorized as medium-sized (0.01 to 0.1%). This beta chain appears as a stray read in a library generated for alpha chains; its size is not informative. The chain employs TRBV12-3 or TRBV12-4 and TRBJ1-3; D is perhaps TRBD1 (6 bases). This CDR3 region has 12 residues. The V gene lost 8 bases and the J gene lost 5 bases, with 10 bases spanning the gap. The CDR3 nucleotides read TGTGCCAGCGGGGGGCAAAGAAACACCATATATTTT. As protein: CASGGQRNTIYF.

This clonotype appeared many times. This beta chain came through as a stray read in a library set up for alpha chains, and its size says little. The chain carries TRBV2 and TRBJ1-5; D call uncertain. The CDR3 sequence is 16 residues long. The germline gives CDR1 SNHLY, CDR2 FYNNEI. With 6 bases removed from V and 4 bases from J, the gap between germline ends came to 19 bases. The CDR3, as DNA: TGTGCCAGCAGCGGGGATGTAGCCGCGGAGAATCAGCCCCAGCATTTT. The encoded protein is CASSGDVAAENQPQHF.

This clonotype is medium-sized. Within a library made for alpha chains, this beta chain is off target, and its count is uninformative. This chain links TRBV28 with TRBJ1-5; D not certain. Germline loops: CDR1 MDHEN, CDR2 SYDVKM. This CDR3 is 12 amino acids long. V was clipped by 6 bases and J by 1 base, with 4 bases between them. The CDR3 here is CASRKSNQPQHF. The CDR3 DNA follows: TGTGCCAGCAGGAAAAGCAATCAGCCCCAGCATTTT.

Many counts were recorded for this clonotype. As an off-target read in a library built for alpha chains, this beta chain has a frequency of little significance. This sequence joins TRBV5-1 and TRBJ2-5; TRBD2 aligns across 14 bases. This CDR3 has 18 amino acids. V shed 4 bases and J 6 bases; nucleotides not matched to a gene: 14. Germline loops: CDR1 SGHRS, CDR2 YFSETQ. Here the CDR3 reads CASSVTGTSGSTGKTQYF. CDR3 coding DNA: TGCGCCAGCAGCGTTACCGGGACTAGCGGGAGTACCGGCAAGACCCAGTACTTC.

This clonotype was recorded at least ten times. This beta chain is an off-target read within a library intended for alpha chains, so its frequency means little. CDR3 residues: CSVQVAGEDQYF. The DNA of the CDR3 is TGCAGCGTTCAGGTGGCCGGGGAGGACCAGTACTTC. The V gene is TRBV29-1, the J gene TRBJ2-5; perhaps TRBD2 as D (6 bases). The CDR3 contains 12 residues. Germline values: CDR1 SQVTM, CDR2 ANQGSEA. V lost 5 bases, J lost 10 bases, and 17 bases lay in between.

This clonotype is deemed medium-sized. In a library made to pick up alpha chains, this beta chain is a stray read with a size that means little. The chain has TRBV7-2 and TRBJ2-7, with 8 bases lining up with TRBD1. Germline values: CDR1 SGHTA, CDR2 FQGNSA. The CDR3 totals 15 residues. The J segment lost 1 base and the V segment lost 4 bases, leaving 6 bases of the junction unmatched. The CDR3 sequence: CASSSTGGTSYEQYF. The CDR3 DNA follows: TGTGCCAGCAGCTCCACAGGGGGGACTTCCTACGAGCAGTACTTC.

Within the sample, this clonotype is medium-sized. For a library built for alpha chains, this beta chain is a stray read; little rests on its size. The V and J genes are TRBV12-3 or TRBV12-4 and TRBJ2-1; D is perhaps TRBD2 (6 bases). This CDR3 has 14 amino acids. Trimming shortened V by 7 bases and J by 1 base, and 11 bases separated the two germline ends. The CDR3 protein is CASTLRESYNEQFF. The CDR3 bases are TGTGCCAGCACCCTCCGGGAGTCCTACAATGAGCAGTTCTTC.

This clonotype was found many times. Since it is a stray read in a library aimed at alpha chains, this beta chain has a size that is not meaningful. The V call is TRBV7-6, the J call TRBJ2-7; D is unresolved. The germline V gene encodes CDR1 SGHVS and CDR2 FNYEAQ. This CDR3 has 14 amino acids. The V end lost 3 bases, the J end lost 2 bases, and 11 bases lay between the germline ends. CDR3 DNA: TGTGCCAGCAGCTTCGGACCACCTCCCTACGAGCAGTACTTC. Translating gives CASSFGPPPYEQYF.

To note about this clonotype: Since it is a stray read in a library aimed at alpha chains, this beta chain has a size that is not meaningful. The genes are TRBV7-9 and TRBJ1-1; D is undetermined. Germline V gene lookup returns CDR1 SEHNR and CDR2 FQNEAQ (reference sequence). The CDR3 has 13 amino acids. Between the trimmed V and J ends, which lost 4 bases and 5 bases, there was a span of 11 bases. The CDR3 DNA follows: TGTGCCAGCAGCTCGGCCTCGGGGACTGAAGCTTTCTTT. It specifies CASSSASGTEAFF.

By frequency in the sample, this clonotype is medium-sized. The library was prepared for alpha chains; this beta chain is a stray read, so its frequency means little. This chain uses TRBV7-3 with TRBJ2-7; perhaps TRBD1 as D (7 bases). V dropped 5 bases and J dropped 6 bases, with 14 bases sitting between them. Germline loops: CDR1 SGHTA, CDR2 FQGTGA. This CDR3 is built from 13 residues. CDR3: CASSRYQGGEQYF. The DNA for the CDR3 is TGTGCCAGCAGCAGATACCAGGGGGGCGAGCAGTACTTC. The full variable domain, in which reference TRBV7-3 and TRBJ2-7 provide the parts outside the CDR3, is GAGVSQTPSNKVTEKGKYVELRCDPISGHTALYWYRQSLGQGPEFLIYFQGTGAADDSGLPNDRFFAVRPEGSVSTLKIQRTERGDSAVYLCASSRYQGGEQYFGPGTRLTVT.

Worth noting for this clonotype: This beta chain is an off-target read within a library intended for alpha chains, so its frequency means little. The chain employs TRBV5-6 and TRBJ2-6; D is undetermined. V lost 1 base and J 0 bases, leaving 11 bases between the germline ends. CDR3 size: 17 residues. Per the germline V gene, CDR1 is SGHDT and CDR2 is YYEEEE. The CDR3, as DNA: TGTGCCAGCAGCTTGTCGGGCGGCCTCTCTGGGGCCAACGTCCTGACTTTC. Translating gives CASSLSGGLSGANVLTF.

By sample fraction, this clonotype is medium-sized. This beta chain is a stray sequence in a library constructed for alpha chains; its clone size is not meaningful. The chain couples TRBV7-8 to TRBJ2-3; 11 bases line up with TRBD2. The germline V gene has CDR1 SGHVS and CDR2 FQNEAQ. The V gene end was trimmed by 6 bases and the J gene end by 7 bases; junction bases not matched to a gene: 9. This CDR3 has 15 amino acids. CDR3 amino acids: CASSRSGTSGYTQYF. In DNA form, the CDR3 reads TGTGCCAGCAGTCGTTCCGGGACTAGCGGTTATACGCAGTATTTT. The full variable domain, rest sourced from reference TRBV7-8 and TRBJ2-3, is GAGVSQSPRYKVAKRGQDVALRCDPISGHVSLFWYQQALGQGPEFLTYFQNEAQLDKSGLPSDRFFAERPEGSVSTLKIQRTQQEDSAVYLCASSRSGTSGYTQYFGPGTRLTVL.

The sample holds many counts of this clonotype. Because this beta chain is a stray read in a library intended to capture alpha chains, its abundance should not be given much weight. The genes are TRBV12-3 or TRBV12-4 and TRBJ2-7, with 14 bases lining up with TRBD2. Unmatched junction bases numbered 9, after V lost 5 bases and J lost 6 bases. This CDR3 spans 16 amino acids. The CDR3 spells CASSKRLAGGLGEQYF. The CDR3, as DNA: TGTGCCAGCAGTAAAAGACTAGCGGGAGGGCTAGGCGAGCAGTACTTC.

Within the sample, this clonotype is medium-sized. Since it is a stray read in a library aimed at alpha chains, this beta chain has a size that is not meaningful. The chain couples TRBV5-5 to TRBJ1-2; no clear D. Deletions cut 0 bases from V and 0 bases from J, with 9 bases between. This CDR3 contains 15 residues. Germline CDR1 SGHKS, CDR2 YYEKEE (reference sequence). The CDR3 DNA follows: TGTGCCAGCAGCTTGGTAACAGCAACTAACTATGGCTACACCTTC. Its translation is CASSLVTATNYGYTF.

By proportion, this clonotype is medium-sized (0.01 to 0.1%). This beta chain slipped into a library made for alpha chains as a stray read, so its size is not meaningful. This chain's CDR3 is CASSRDRDYGYTF. CDR3 sequence (DNA): TGCGCCAGCAGTCGGGACAGGGACTATGGCTACACCTTC. The chain carries TRBV5-1 and TRBJ1-2; TRBD1 agrees at 9 bases. V lost 5 bases and J lost 3; bases outside the gene matches: 2. The V gene's germline CDR1 is SGHRS and CDR2 YFSETQ. The CDR3 extends over 13 amino acids. Based on the CDR3 plus reference TRBV5-1 and TRBJ1-2, the full variable domain is KAGVTQTPRYLIKTRGQQVTLSCSPISGHRSVSWYQQTPGQGLQFLFEYFSETQRNKGNFPGRFSGRQFSNSRSEMNVSTLELGDSALYLCASSRDRDYGYTFGSGTRLTVV.

This clonotype was counted a few times. A library made for alpha chains picked up this beta chain off target, so its size means little. This chain links TRBV10-3 with TRBJ1-5, with D possibly being TRBD1 (5 bases). Germline V gene data show CDR1 as ENHRY and CDR2 as SYGVKD. CDR3 length equals 14 residues. The V end lost 4 bases, the J end lost 3 bases, and 10 bases lay between the germline ends. The CDR3 DNA sequence: TGTGCCATCAGTGCCCCAGGGACCAATCAGCCCCAGCATTTT. It yields the protein CAISAPGTNQPQHF.

The table lists this clonotype with many counts. This beta chain represents an off-target read in a library built for alpha chains; its size is of limited meaning. The V gene is TRBV5-1, the J gene TRBJ2-5; TRBD1 matches at 7 bases. The CDR3 runs to 16 residues. After removal of 0 bases from V and 5 bases from J, the junction contained 10 bases not matched to a gene. Looked up from germline, CDR1 is SGHRS and CDR2 is YFSETQ. The CDR3 nucleotides read TGCGCCAGCAGCTTGGAAGTAGGGGGCGTTGGTGAGACCCAGTACTTC. It encodes CASSLEVGGVGETQYF. The entire variable domain, with the rest obtained from reference TRBV5-1 and TRBJ2-5, is as follows: KAGVTQTPRYLIKTRGQQVTLSCSPISGHRSVSWYQQTPGQGLQFLFEYFSETQRNKGNFPGRFSGRQFSNSRSEMNVSTLELGDSALYLCASSLEVGGVGETQYFGPGTRLLVL.

Only a few counts were recorded for this clonotype. This beta chain lies outside the target of a library built for alpha chains; its clone size means little. V usage is TRBV20-1 and J usage is TRBJ2-1; 7 positions agree with TRBD2. Looked up from germline, CDR1 is DFQATT and CDR2 is SNEGSKA (reference sequence). V was clipped by 2 bases and J by 8 bases; unmatched bases: 6. CDR3 length equals 13 residues. The CDR3, as DNA: TGCAGTGCTAGAAGAGGGAGGGCGGATGAGCAGTTCTTC. Encoded protein: CSARRGRADEQFF.

By sample share, this clonotype is medium-sized (0.01 to 0.1%). For a library built for alpha chains, this beta chain is a stray read; little rests on its size. The gene calls are TRBV5-1 and TRBJ2-5, with 7 nucleotides matching TRBD1. J was trimmed by 2 bases and V by 1 base; bases with no gene match: 2. The CDR3 is 14 residues long. Germline-derived CDR1 and CDR2 are SGHRS and YFSETQ. CDR3 amino acids: CASSLRDSQETQYF. Written as DNA, the CDR3 is TGCGCCAGCAGCTTGCGGGACAGTCAAGAGACCCAGTACTTC. The entire variable domain, with the rest obtained from reference TRBV5-1 and TRBJ2-5, is as follows: KAGVTQTPRYLIKTRGQQVTLSCSPISGHRSVSWYQQTPGQGLQFLFEYFSETQRNKGNFPGRFSGRQFSNSRSEMNVSTLELGDSALYLCASSLRDSQETQYFGPGTRLLVL.

This clonotype is deemed medium-sized (0.01 to 0.1%). The library was prepared for alpha chains; this beta chain is a stray read, so its frequency means little. This chain uses TRBV7-2 with TRBJ1-2; no clear D. The length of the CDR3 is 14 residues. Germline V gives CDR1 SGHTA, CDR2 FQGNSA. V was shortened by 5 bases and J by 2 bases, with 12 bases between the two germline ends. CDR3 in amino acids: CASSPRITNYGYTF. CDR3 nucleotides: TGTGCCAGCAGCCCCCGGATCACCAACTATGGCTACACCTTC.

This clonotype is medium-sized (0.01 to 0.1%) within its sample. This beta chain slipped into a library made for alpha chains as a stray read, so its size is not meaningful. The chain joins TRBV4-3 to TRBJ1-6; D gene uncertain. V lost 1 base and J lost 10, with 8 bases in between. The CDR3 is made up of 13 amino acids. The germline CDR1 and CDR2 sequences are LGHNA and YSLEER. Here the CDR3 reads CASSQVSRSPLHF. As DNA, the CDR3 is TGCGCCAGCAGCCAAGTATCAAGATCACCCCTCCACTTT.

This clonotype was seen many times. A library made for alpha chains picked up this beta chain off target, so its size means little. V and J are TRBV7-2 and TRBJ1-6, with 8 bases lining up with TRBD1. Germline CDR1 SGHTA, CDR2 FQGNSA. The ends lost 1 base at V and 9 bases at J; junction bases unmatched: 8. The CDR3 sequence is 16 residues long. CDR3 region: CASSLGAGRGRSPLHF. The CDR3 region has the DNA TGTGCCAGCAGCTTAGGAGCGGGCAGGGGGCGTTCACCCCTCCACTTT.

This clonotype is classed as medium-sized (0.01 to 0.1%). This beta chain is off target for a library built for alpha chains, so its abundance means little. The chain joins TRBV11-2 to TRBJ2-1; the D gene is possibly TRBD2 (6 bases). The CDR3 loop spans 13 amino acids. The germline gives CDR1 SGHAT, CDR2 FQNNGV. Deletions cut 8 bases from V and 9 bases from J, with 17 bases between. The CDR3 reads CASGRTGRGEQFF. The CDR3 nucleotides are TGTGCCAGCGGGAGGACGGGAAGGGGTGAGCAGTTCTTC. The full variable domain, in which reference TRBV11-2 and TRBJ2-1 provide the parts outside the CDR3, is EAGVAQSPRYKIIEKRQSVAFWCNPISGHATLYWYQQILGQGPKLLIQFQNNGVVDDSQLPKDRFSAERLKGVDSTLKIQPAKLEDSAVYLCASGRTGRGEQFFGPGTRLTVL.

On this clonotype: The library was designed around alpha chains, so this beta chain is a stray read whose abundance carries little weight. The chain is built from TRBV3-1 and TRBJ1-1; D remains unclear. There are 13 residues in the CDR3. CDR1 LGHDT and CDR2 YNNKEL come from the germline V gene (reference sequence). Deletions cut 5 bases from V and 10 bases from J, with 17 bases between. Here the CDR3 DNA reads TGTGCCAGCAGCATCGACTGTGCCGCGGGAGCTTTCTTT. It yields the protein CASSIDCAAGAFF. Using reference TRBV3-1 and TRBJ1-1 for the parts outside the CDR3, the full variable domain is DTAVSQTPKYLVTQMGNDKSIKCEQNLGHDTMYWYKQDSKKFLKIMFSYNNKELIINETVPNRFSPKSPDKAHLNLHINSLELGDSAVYFCASSIDCAAGAFFGQGTRLTVV.